This TCR beta chain was captured by sequencing in a study of spatial heterogeneity in lung cancer. The library protocol tagged each TCR cDNA with a unique molecular identifier. TCRdb re-called the 5' RACE reads through MiXCR, storing one row per CDR3 protein. Found here are 27,000 or so distinct CDR3 sequences, approximately 5.9% of them singletons; the top ten hold 20% to 25%. Time point of the sample: blood at routine non-recurrence follow-up after resection. This clonotype has a count of ten or more. This TCR derives from a female donor with early-stage non-small cell lung cancer. The material was PBMCs, obtained at follow-up.

As DNA, the CDR3 is TGCGCCAGCAGAGGAGAGACCGAGCAGTACTTC. Its translation: CASRGETEQYF. The gene calls are TRBV5-1 and TRBJ2-7; the D is unclear. Trimming shortened V by 5 bases and J by 6 bases, and 9 bases separated the two germline ends. CDR1 is SGHRS and CDR2 is YFSETQ in the germline V gene. This CDR3 is built from 11 residues.